The 3 T cell receptor beta chains below come from one sample, sequenced in a study of T-cell memory formation after mild COVID-19. TCRdb re-called the 5' RACE reads through MiXCR, storing one row per CDR3 protein. This table has about 340,000 distinct CDR3 sequences, under 25% appearing once. Material for sequencing was PBMCs or a T cell subset sorted from them (not recorded which). These receptors all stem from a man in his late teens or twenties who had mild COVID-19 (a few samples of this study predate the infection). Cell type and time point are not known.

This clonotype was detected a few times. The V and J genes are TRBV12-3 or TRBV12-4 and TRBJ1-1; tentatively, D is TRBD1 (5 bases). Deletions cut 3 bases from V and 5 bases from J, with 10 bases between. This CDR3 has 13 amino acids. In nucleotides, the CDR3 is TGTGCCAGCAGTTTTGGGGGGAAGACTGAAGCTTTCTTT. Translating it yields CASSFGGKTEAFF.

The chain joins TRBV12-3 or TRBV12-4 to TRBJ1-3; D is undetermined. With 1 base removed from V and 6 bases from J, the gap between germline ends came to 4 bases. This CDR3 contains 12 residues. In DNA, the CDR3 is TGTGCCAGCAGTTTAGAGGAAAACACCATATATTTT. Translated: CASSLEENTIYF.

Written as DNA, the CDR3 is TGCAGTGCTCCCTCACGGGATAATTCACCCCTCCACTTT. Protein: CSAPSRDNSPLHF. The chain links TRBV20-1 to TRBJ1-6; D is ambiguous. This CDR3 has 13 amino acids. The germline V and J ends were trimmed by 5 bases and 5 bases, with 10 bases remaining between them. CDR1 and CDR2 (germline): DFQATT, SNEGSKA (reference sequence).